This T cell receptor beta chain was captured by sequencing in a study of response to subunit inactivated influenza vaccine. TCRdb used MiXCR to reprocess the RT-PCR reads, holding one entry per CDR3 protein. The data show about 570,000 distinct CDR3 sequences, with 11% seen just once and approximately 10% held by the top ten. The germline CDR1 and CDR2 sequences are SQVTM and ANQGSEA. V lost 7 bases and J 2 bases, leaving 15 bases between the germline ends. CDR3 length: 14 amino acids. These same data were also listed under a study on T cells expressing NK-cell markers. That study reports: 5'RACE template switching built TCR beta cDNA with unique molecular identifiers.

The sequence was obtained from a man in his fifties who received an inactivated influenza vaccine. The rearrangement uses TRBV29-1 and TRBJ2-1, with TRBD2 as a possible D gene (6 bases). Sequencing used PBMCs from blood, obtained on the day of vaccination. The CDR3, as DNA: TGCAGCGCCCTAATACTAGCCACCTACAATGAGCAGTTCTTC. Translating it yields CSALILATYNEQFF.